Shown below are 2 T cell receptor beta chains from a single sample sequenced in a study of cytomegalovirus exposure and HLA in healthy donors. The data were produced by immunoSEQ multiplex PCR, yet TCRdb's version contains in-frame clones alone and is incomplete. The sample has tens of thousands of clones, 94% seen once. Source material: PBMCs. These TCRs come from a young woman in good health and CMV-seropositive.

The chain links TRBV5-6 to TRBJ2-7; 8 nucleotides align to TRBD1. In germline, CDR1 is SGHDT, CDR2 YYEEEE. CDR3 length: 13 amino acids. V lost 6 bases to trimming and J lost 6 bases; unmatched junction nucleotides: 8. CDR3 sequence reads: CASMIGQGGEQYF. The CDR3 DNA reads TGTGCCAGCATGATAGGACAGGGCGGCGAGCAGTACTTC.

The chain employs TRBV5-4 and TRBJ2-1, with D uncertain. V was trimmed by 0 bases and J by 8 bases, leaving 15 bases between them. From germline, CDR1 is SGHNT and CDR2 YYREEE (reference sequence). The CDR3 consists of 15 residues. In DNA, the CDR3 is TGTGCCAGCAGCTTGGCCTCCTTGGCCCAATATGAGCAGTTCTTC. Its protein is CASSLASLAQYEQFF.